Each of the 15 T cell receptor beta chains below was sequenced from the same sample in a study of T cells after yellow fever vaccination. MiXCR was run by TCRdb on the 5' RACE reads, yielding one entry per CDR3 protein. This sample carries about 430,000 distinct CDR3 sequences, approximately 19% of them seen once, and the ten largest clones take around 17%. Sequenced material: PBMCs, taken before the yellow fever booster vaccination. These receptors came from a man between 18 and 29 years old who received the YFV17D yellow fever vaccine.

This clonotype was detected only a few times. The CDR3 DNA is TGTGCCAGCAGCTCACCGGGACAGGGGATAGGTAGGAATGAGCAGTTCTTC. It translates to CASSSPGQGIGRNEQFF. This rearrangement joins TRBV7-9 to TRBJ2-1; 10 bases are shared with TRBD1. CDR1 and CDR2 (germline): SEHNR, FQNEAQ (reference sequence). The CDR3 contains 17 residues. The junction had 13 bases not matched to a gene; V was cut back by 4 bases and J by 7 bases.

The sample holds a few counts of this clonotype. The chain has TRBV10-3 and TRBJ2-7; D might be TRBD2 (5 bases). The CDR3 length is 12 residues. CDR1 and CDR2 (germline): ENHRY, SYGVKD. Trimming stripped 4 bases from V and 5 bases from J, with 9 bases between. CDR3: CAISGGRNEQYF. The DNA for the CDR3 is TGTGCCATCAGTGGCGGGCGCAACGAGCAGTACTTC.

This clonotype was seen only a few times. The DNA for the CDR3 is TGTGCCAGCAGCGAGGGTGGGAACTATGGCTACACCTTC. Amino acid sequence: CASSEGGNYGYTF. The chain couples TRBV9 to TRBJ1-2; no definite D call. V was clipped by 3 bases and J by 2 bases, with 8 bases between them. The length of the CDR3 is 13 residues. Germline CDR1 reads SGDLS; CDR2 reads YYNGEE.

V and J are TRBV29-1 and TRBJ1-1; 7 positions match TRBD1. Looked up from germline, CDR1 is SQVTM and CDR2 is ANQGSEA. This CDR3 has 12 amino acids. V trimming: 6 bases; J trimming: 3 bases; junction bases outside the gene matches: 4. The CDR3 region is CSVDRVHTEAFF. DNA of the CDR3: TGCAGCGTCGACAGGGTACACACTGAAGCTTTCTTT.

This rearrangement joins TRBV20-1 to TRBJ2-5; 7 nucleotides match TRBD2. Unmatched junction bases numbered 12, after V lost 3 bases and J lost 2 bases. In germline, CDR1 is DFQATT, CDR2 SNEGSKA (reference sequence). The CDR3 totals 16 residues. In nucleotides, the CDR3 is TGCAGTGCTAGCGGGGGGAGCCAACTACCACAAGAGACCCAGTACTTC. Translating it yields CSASGGSQLPQETQYF.

This chain links TRBV7-9 with TRBJ2-4; 12 bases fit TRBD2. V trimming: 4 bases; J trimming: 5 bases; junction bases outside the gene matches: 3. CDR1 and CDR2 (germline): SEHNR, FQNEAQ (reference sequence). The CDR3 sequence is 15 residues long. The CDR3 DNA follows: TGTGCCAGCAGCTCTAGCGGGGGGGCCGAAAACATTCAGTACTTC. Its translation is CASSSSGGAENIQYF.

This rearrangement joins TRBV12-3 or TRBV12-4 to TRBJ2-3; 9 bases agree with TRBD2. The CDR3 runs 15 residues. J was trimmed by 4 bases and V by 6 bases; bases with no gene match: 8. CDR3 loop: CASRPVAGVPDTQYF. The CDR3 bases are TGTGCCAGCAGACCTGTAGCGGGAGTCCCAGATACGCAGTATTTT.

This clonotype was detected a few times. V usage is TRBV4-1 and J usage is TRBJ2-5; the D is unclear. Trimming shortened V by 0 bases and J by 7 bases, and 12 bases separated the two germline ends. The CDR3 is made up of 14 amino acids. Looked up from germline, CDR1 is MGHRA and CDR2 is YSYEKL. The CDR3, as DNA: TGCGCCAGCAGCCAAGATCAGACCGCGAGGACCCAGTACTTC. It translates to CASSQDQTARTQYF.

Only a few counts were recorded for this clonotype. The gene calls are TRBV4-2 and TRBJ1-5; D is possibly TRBD1 (5 bases). The germline gives CDR1 LGHNA, CDR2 YNFKEQ. Trimming took 6 bases from V and 3 from J, leaving 15 bases between them. The CDR3 sequence is 15 residues long. The CDR3: CASSAREASNQPQHF. The CDR3 DNA sequence: TGTGCCAGCAGTGCCAGGGAGGCCTCCAATCAGCCCCAGCATTTT.

A few counts support this clonotype. This chain joins TRBV20-1 and TRBJ2-7; D is possibly TRBD2 (5 bases). The CDR3 is made up of 13 amino acids. V lost 3 bases and J lost 1, with 10 bases in between. CDR1 and CDR2 (germline): DFQATT, SNEGSKA (reference sequence). The CDR3 sequence: CSASVRGSYEQYF. Written as DNA, the CDR3 is TGCAGTGCTAGTGTCCGGGGATCCTACGAGCAGTACTTC.

V usage is TRBV19 and J usage is TRBJ1-4, with D possibly TRBD1 on 6 matching bases. Trimming left V 5 bases short and J 6 bases short, with 13 bases between. Per germline, CDR1 LNHDA and CDR2 SQIVND (reference sequence). The CDR3 is made up of 14 amino acids. The CDR3 DNA reads TGTGCCAGTAGTTACGACAGGATTTATGAAAAACTGTTTTTT. Amino acids: CASSYDRIYEKLFF.

This clonotype was found a few times. The genes are TRBV6-5 and TRBJ2-7; D not resolved. Germline values: CDR1 MNHEY, CDR2 SVGAGI. The CDR3 runs 15 residues. Trimming shortened V by 3 bases and J by 1 base, and 13 bases separated the two germline ends. The CDR3 sequence is CASSYFGEGSYEQYF. CDR3 nucleotides: TGTGCCAGCAGTTATTTTGGGGAAGGATCCTACGAGCAGTACTTC.

This chain uses TRBV4-1 with TRBJ1-2, with TRBD1 as a possible D gene (5 bases). The germline V gene encodes CDR1 MGHRA and CDR2 YSYEKL. Trimming took off 2 bases at V and 2 bases at J, with 9 bases between the two ends. This CDR3 has 14 amino acids. CDR3 loop: CASSQSSGNYGYTF. In DNA form, the CDR3 reads TGCGCCAGCAGCCAATCGTCAGGGAACTATGGCTACACCTTC.

This clonotype was picked up a small number of times. V is TRBV28 and J is TRBJ2-5; 8 nucleotides align to TRBD1. The CDR3 consists of 15 residues. Trimming took 6 bases from V and 3 from J; bases not matched to a gene: 9. Germline CDR1 and CDR2: MDHEN and SYDVKM. Written as DNA, the CDR3 is TGTGCCAGCAGGCGGGACAGGACACCCGAAGAGACCCAGTACTTC. Translation: CASRRDRTPEETQYF.

V and J are TRBV4-1 and TRBJ1-1; tentatively, D is TRBD1 (6 bases). This CDR3 has 14 residues. CDR1 and CDR2 (germline): MGHRA, YSYEKL. V was cut by 2 bases and J by 1 base, with 8 bases left in between. As DNA, the CDR3 is TGCGCCAGCAGCCAACGACAGGCGAACACTGAAGCTTTCTTT. This encodes CASSQRQANTEAFF.